This T cell receptor beta chain emerged from a study of cytomegalovirus exposure and HLA in healthy donors. The PCR ran on 60 Vbeta and 13 Jbeta primers. Profiling relied on immunoSEQ multiplex PCR, and the TCRdb table lists in-frame clones only, not all of them. The sample holds some 150,000 clones; 75% are singletons and the top ten take 7%. The clonotype originates from a man between 25 and 39 years old in good health and CMV-seronegative. Sequencing was done on a sample of PBMCs.

In DNA, the CDR3 is TGTGCCAGCAGTGAAGCCCCCTACACTGAAGCTTTCTTT. It specifies CASSEAPYTEAFF. The chain joins TRBV6-1 to TRBJ1-1; no clear D. CDR1 is MNHNS, CDR2 SASEGT, per germline. The CDR3 has 13 amino acids. V was shortened by 0 bases and J by 3 bases, with 5 bases between the two germline ends.